The clone carrying this TCR beta chain was seen only a few times. Its antigen remains unidentified. The entry originates in a study of CD8 T cells in ankylosing spondylitis. Study-wide results and caveats: Relatively rare in peripheral blood, disease-linked clones were also CD8+. In ankylosing spondylitis blood, a motif of roughly eight highly homologous TCR beta variants appeared characteristic. Disease-linked clones reportedly concentrated significantly in matched ankylosing spondylitis synovial fluid.

Germline V gene sequence: CDR1 LGHDT, CDR2 YNNKEL (reference sequence). The CDR3 covers 20 residues. Germline trimming cut 0 bases from V and 4 bases from J; bases unmatched to any gene: 17. Making use of molecular barcodes, quantitative 5'-RACE generated TCR beta libraries. TCRdb re-analysed the 5' RACE reads in MiXCR, keeping a single row per CDR3 protein. The repertoire holds about 200,000 distinct CDR3 sequences, more than 10% seen once, with 15% to 20% in the top ten. This chain connects TRBV3-1 to TRBJ2-3, with 9 bases lining up with TRBD2. Sequencing was performed on blood, either unsorted or a sorted T cell fraction (not recorded which). This clonotype was obtained from a male donor with ankylosing spondylitis or in good health (not recorded which). The CDR3 loop reads CASSQDEDRGWREGADTQYF. The CDR3 nucleotides read TGTGCCAGCAGCCAAGACGAGGACCGAGGCTGGCGGGAGGGCGCAGATACGCAGTATTTT.